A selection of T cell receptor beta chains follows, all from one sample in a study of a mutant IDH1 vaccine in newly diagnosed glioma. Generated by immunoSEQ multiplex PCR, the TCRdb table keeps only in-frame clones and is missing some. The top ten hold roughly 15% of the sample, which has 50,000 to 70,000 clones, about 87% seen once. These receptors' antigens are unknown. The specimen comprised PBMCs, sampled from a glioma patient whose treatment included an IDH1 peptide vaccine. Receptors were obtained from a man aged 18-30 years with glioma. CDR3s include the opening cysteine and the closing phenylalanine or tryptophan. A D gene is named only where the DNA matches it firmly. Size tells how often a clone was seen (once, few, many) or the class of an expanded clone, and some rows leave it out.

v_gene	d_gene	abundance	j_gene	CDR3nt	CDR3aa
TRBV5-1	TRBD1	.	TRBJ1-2	TGCGCCAGCAAACCAGGGGGTAACTATGGCTACACCTTC	CASKPGGNYGYTF
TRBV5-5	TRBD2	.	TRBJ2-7	TGTGCCAGCAGCTTGGGTAGCGGGACCCACGAGCAGTACTTC	CASSLGSGTHEQYF
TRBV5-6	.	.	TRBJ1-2	TGTGCCAGCAGCTTCCTAGGGGGGGCCTATGGCTACACCTTC	CASSFLGGAYGYTF
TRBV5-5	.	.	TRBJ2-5	TGTGCCAGCAGCGGCTCGGACTGGTACCAAGAGACCCAGTACTTC	CASSGSDWYQETQYF
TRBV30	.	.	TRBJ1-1	TGTGCCTGGAGTAGGGAAAGGACGCCTTTCTTT	CAWSRERTPFF
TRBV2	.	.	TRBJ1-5	TGTGCCAGCAGTGAAGTACGGGCAGTAAATCAGCCCCAGCATTTT	CASSEVRAVNQPQHF
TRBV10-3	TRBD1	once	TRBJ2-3	TGTGCCATCAGTCGACAGGGGGAGGCAGATACGCAGTATTTT	CAISRQGEADTQYF
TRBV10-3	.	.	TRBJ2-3	TGTGCCTCTAAGGGACTCAGCGGCACAGATACGCAGTATTTT	CASKGLSGTDTQYF
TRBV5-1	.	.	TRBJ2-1	TGCGCCAGCAGCGATAGTGCGGACAATGAGCAGTTCTTC	CASSDSADNEQFF
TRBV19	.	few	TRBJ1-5	TGTGCCAGTAGCGATTTATTGGGGGATTATAGCAATCAGCCCCAGCATTTT	CASSDLLGDYSNQPQHF
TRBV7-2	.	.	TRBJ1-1	TGTGCCAGCAGCAGTGCGTGGGGGACTGAAGCTTTCTTT	CASSSAWGTEAFF
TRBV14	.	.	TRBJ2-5	TGTGCCAGCAGCCTAATGATGCGGGGACAAGAGACCCAGTACTTC	CASSLMMRGQETQYF
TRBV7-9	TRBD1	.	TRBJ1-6	TGTGCCAGCAGCTCGCCGGGGACAGTCTCTAATTCACCCCTCCACTTT	CASSSPGTVSNSPLHF
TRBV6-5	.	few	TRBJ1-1	TGTGCCAGCAGTTACCGGGGCATGGACACTGAAGCTTTCTTT	CASSYRGMDTEAFF
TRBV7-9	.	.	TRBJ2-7	TGTGCCAGCAGCTTAGCGCTGATTACTGCCTACGAGCAGTACTTC	CASSLALITAYEQYF
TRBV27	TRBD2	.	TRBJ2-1	TGTGCCAGCAGTTTATTGGGGGCTAGCGGGGGAGCTGTCCATGAGCAGTTCTTC	CASSLLGASGGAVHEQFF
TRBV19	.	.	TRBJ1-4	TGTGCCAGTAGGGGCCCAAGGACGGCAACTAATGAAAAACTGTTTTTT	CASRGPRTATNEKLFF
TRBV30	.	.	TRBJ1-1	TGTGCCTGGACCCCGGACGGATTCACTGAAGCTTTCTTT	CAWTPDGFTEAFF
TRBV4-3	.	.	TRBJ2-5	TGCGCCAGCAGCCAAGGAACTAGCTTAAGCGAGACCCAGTACTTC	CASSQGTSLSETQYF
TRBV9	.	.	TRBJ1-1	TGTGCCAGCAGCGTAGGCAGGTTTAACACTGAAGCTTTCTTT	CASSVGRFNTEAFF
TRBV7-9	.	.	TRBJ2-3	TGTGCCAGCAGCTTAGGGAGTGTGGATACGCAGTATTTT	CASSLGSVDTQYF
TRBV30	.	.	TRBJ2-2	TGTGCCGGTAGCGCGGGGACCTTTAACACCGGGGAGCTGTTTTTT	CAGSAGTFNTGELFF
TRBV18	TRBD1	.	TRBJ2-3	TGTGCCAGCTCATCGACAGGGGGTGCGGGAGATACGCAGTATTTT	CASSSTGGAGDTQYF
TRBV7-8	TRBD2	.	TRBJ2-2	TGTGCCAGCAGCTTAAAGGGACTAGATTTCTCGAACACCGGGGAGCTGTTTTTT	CASSLKGLDFSNTGELFF
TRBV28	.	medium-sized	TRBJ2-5	TGTGCCAGCAGTTTATCGGCCGTTTGGGGAGAGACCCAGTACTTC	CASSLSAVWGETQYF
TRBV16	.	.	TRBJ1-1	TGTGCCAGCAGCAAGGTCCAGGACGTACCTGAAGCTTTCTTT	CASSKVQDVPEAFF
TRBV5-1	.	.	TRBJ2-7	TGCGCCAGCAGCGCCGGGGTCCTAGCGACCAGCTCCTACGAGCAGTACTTC	CASSAGVLATSSYEQYF
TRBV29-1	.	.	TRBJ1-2	TGCAGCGTTGAGGCCGGGGGTGGCTACACCTTC	CSVEAGGGYTF
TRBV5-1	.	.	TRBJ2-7	TGCGCCAGCAGTCCTGAGAGGGTCCCGTACGAGCAGTACTTC	CASSPERVPYEQYF
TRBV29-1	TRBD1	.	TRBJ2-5	TGCAGCGCCAACAGGGGCCAAGAGACCCAGTACTTC	CSANRGQETQYF
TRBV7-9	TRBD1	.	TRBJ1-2	TGTGCCAGCACCAGAGACAGGGGTTATGGCTACACCTTC	CASTRDRGYGYTF
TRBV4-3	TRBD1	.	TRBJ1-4	TGCGCCAGCAGCCCTCGGACAGGGAGGTCAACTAATGAAAAACTGTTTTTT	CASSPRTGRSTNEKLFF
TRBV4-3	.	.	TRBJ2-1	TGCGCCAGCAGCCAAGCAGGCAGTGAGCAGTTCTTC	CASSQAGSEQFF
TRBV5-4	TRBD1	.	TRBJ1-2	TGTGCCAGCAGCGAGGGACAGTATGGCTACACCTTC	CASSEGQYGYTF
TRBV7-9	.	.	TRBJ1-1	TGTGCCAGCAGCTTAAAGCACCCCCGGGGGAACACTGAAGCTTTCTTT	CASSLKHPRGNTEAFF
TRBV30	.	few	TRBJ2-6	TGTGCCTGGAGAAGGGGACGCTCTGGGGCCAACGTCCTGACTTTC	CAWRRGRSGANVLTF
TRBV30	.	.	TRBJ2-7	TGTGCCTGGAGTGTGTACAGGACCTACGAGCAGTACTTC	CAWSVYRTYEQYF
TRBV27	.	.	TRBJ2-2	TGTGCCAGCCCCCAGGGTGGCAGGAGGACCGGGGAGCTGTTTTTT	CASPQGGRRTGELFF
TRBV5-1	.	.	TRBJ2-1	TGCGCCAGCAGCTCAGCAACTGAGCAGTTCTTC	CASSSATEQFF
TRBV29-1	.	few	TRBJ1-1	TGCAGCGCTGAGGGAACTGAAGCTTTCTTT	CSAEGTEAFF
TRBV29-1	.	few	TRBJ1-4	TGCAGCGTCGCCTCAGGCGCAACTAATGAAAAACTGTTTTTT	CSVASGATNEKLFF
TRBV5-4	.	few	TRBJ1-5	TGTGCCAGCAGCTTGGGCAGGGGTAGCAATCAGCCCCAGCATTTT	CASSLGRGSNQPQHF
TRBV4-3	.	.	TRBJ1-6	TGCGCCAGCAGCCGACGGGGAGGCCATAATTCACCCCTCCACTTT	CASSRRGGHNSPLHF
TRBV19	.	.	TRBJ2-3	TGTGCCAGTAGTACTACAAGCACAGATACGCAGTATTTT	CASSTTSTDTQYF
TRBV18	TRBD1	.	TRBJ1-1	TGTGCCAGCTCACCACAGGGGGCCGGAATGAACACTGAAGCTTTCTTT	CASSPQGAGMNTEAFF
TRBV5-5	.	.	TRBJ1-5	TGTGCCAGCAGCTTTCTGCCCCCGGGAAATAGCAATCAGCCCCAGCATTTT	CASSFLPPGNSNQPQHF
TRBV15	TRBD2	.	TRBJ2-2	TGTGCCACGACTAGCGGGAGGGGCACCGGGGAGCTGTTTTTT	CATTSGRGTGELFF
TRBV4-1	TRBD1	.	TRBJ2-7	TGCGCCAGCAGCCTAAACCTACAGGGGTCCTACGAGCAGTACTTC	CASSLNLQGSYEQYF
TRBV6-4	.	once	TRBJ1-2	TGTGCCACATACAGCGACGCAAACTATGGCTACACCTTC	CATYSDANYGYTF
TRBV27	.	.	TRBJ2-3	TGTGCCAGCATCCTGGGTGATGAGTGGTATTTT	CASILGDEWYF
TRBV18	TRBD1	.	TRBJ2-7	TGTGCCAGCTCACCGGACAGGACCGTCTACGAGCAGTACTTC	CASSPDRTVYEQYF
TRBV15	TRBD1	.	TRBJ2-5	TGTGCCACCAGCACCCGCCGGACAGGGGAGACCCAGTACTTC	CATSTRRTGETQYF
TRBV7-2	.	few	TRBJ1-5	TGTGCCAGCAGCCGAGGATCGGGGATTTTACAGCCCCAGCATTTT	CASSRGSGILQPQHF
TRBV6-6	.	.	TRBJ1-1	TGTGCCAGCAGTTACCAGAACATGAACACTGAAGCTTTCTTT	CASSYQNMNTEAFF
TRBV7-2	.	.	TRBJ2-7	TGTGCCAGCAGCGATCGACCAGGGAACGAGCAGTACTTC	CASSDRPGNEQYF